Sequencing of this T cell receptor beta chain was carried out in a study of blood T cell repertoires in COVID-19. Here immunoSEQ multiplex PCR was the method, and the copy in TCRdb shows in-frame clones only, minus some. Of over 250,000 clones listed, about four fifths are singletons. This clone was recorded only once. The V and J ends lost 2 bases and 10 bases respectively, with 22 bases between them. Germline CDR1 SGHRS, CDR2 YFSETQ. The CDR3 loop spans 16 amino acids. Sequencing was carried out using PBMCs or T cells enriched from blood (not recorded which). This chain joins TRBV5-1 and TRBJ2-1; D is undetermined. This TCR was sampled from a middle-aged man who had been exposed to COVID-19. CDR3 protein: CASSLFGSLRHGEQFF. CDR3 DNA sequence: TGCGCCAGCAGCTTATTCGGGTCTCTCCGTCATGGGGAGCAGTTCTTC.